The present TCR beta chain was sequenced within a study of graft-versus-host responses after intestinal transplantation. About the study: All of the recipients had induction that used anti-thymocyte globulin, then tacrolimus and steroids for around three years. Whole-study results and caveats: Recipient marrow held GvH clones, some first seen in ileum or blood. Peak GvH clone levels in circulation were associated with early post-transplant HvG declines.

TCRdb's table, derived via immunoSEQ multiplex PCR, lists solely in-frame clones and lacks some. Counted here are approximately 77,000 clones, around 93% occurring once; the ten biggest clones make up roughly 0.7%. For this clone: Its specificity is unknown.

The sample in question was PBMCs, obtained 98 days after intestinal transplantation. This TCR was recovered from a human patient who received an intestinal transplant, so some T cells may come from the graft donor.

In nucleotides, the CDR3 is TGTGCCAGCAGCTTGATCCCAGGGGGCTTCTACGAGCAGTACTTC. This translates into CASSLIPGGFYEQYF. The J gene is TRBJ2-7, the V gene TRBV5-4, with 8 nucleotides matching TRBD1. CDR3 length: 15 amino acids. Losses at the gene ends were 1 base for V and 3 bases for J; bases not matched to a gene: 6. CDR1 and CDR2 (germline): SGHNT, YYREEE (reference sequence).